Sequencing of this T cell receptor (beta chain) was carried out in a study of spatial heterogeneity in lung cancer. Turning to the study itself: The average count in raw reads for each unique TCR and UMI combination exceeded nine appearances.

Points from the study as a whole: It was estimated that coverage of tumor T cells reached around 7.7% for alpha chains and around 13% for beta chains. Tumoral mutation counts were tracked by counts of expanded intratumoral alpha and beta TCRs.

The time point is: sample taken at primary tumor resection. The donor population consisted of under 75 patients with untreated, early-stage non-small cell lung cancer. The CDR3 sequence is 13 residues long. Germline V gene data show CDR1 as SNHLY and CDR2 as FYNNEI. V lost 7 bases to trimming and J lost 3 bases, with 11 bases between them. This clonotype came up many times. What it recognizes is unknown. TCRdb passed the 5' RACE reads through MiXCR, listing each CDR3 protein once. The table lists more than 10,000 distinct CDR3 sequences, roughly 5.4% of them singletons. The specimen comprised lung tumor tissue, sampled at surgery. This sequence joins TRBV2 and TRBJ2-3; no definite D call. The TCR was taken from a female donor with early-stage non-small cell lung cancer. CDR3 sequence: CASIPATTDTQYF. Here the CDR3 DNA reads TGTGCCAGCATCCCAGCGACGACAGATACGCAGTATTTT.